This T cell receptor (beta chain) originates from a study of T-cell memory formation after mild COVID-19 (dated by TCRdb to about 2021). For the wider study: TCR sequence clusters from the two donors were found to be largely donor specific. In a couple of donors, T-cell clones that expanded and contracted after mild COVID-19 were tracked by sequencing TCRalpha and TCRbeta repertoires over time. Two young, previously healthy adult volunteers, one female and one male, were included in the cohort. Overall results and qualifications from the work: Clones that contracted from day 15 to 85 showed balanced CD4/CD8 phenotypes, whereas a second wave of clones that expanded from day 15 to 37 leaned towards CD4+. The study included only a couple of mild cases, and larger cohorts that include severe cases with pre-infection samples were judged to be necessary. Contracting CD4+ clones were located mainly in the CM and EM memory subsets, whereas CD8+ clones were found to be enriched in EMRA. SARS-CoV-2 specificity was not confirmed for the second-wave clones peaking on day 37. The detection of some responding clones in pre-infection memory suggests that pre-existing cross-reactive memory T cells joined the SARS-CoV-2 response.

This clonotype occurred a few times. Its antigen specificity is not known. Nothing much larger sits one base from this clone, and base qualities are not available. Ficoll-Paque density gradient centrifugation was the method used to isolate PBMCs. V trim: 4 bases; J trim: 3 bases; unmatched bases: 0. Taken from the germline V gene, the CDR1 and CDR2 loops are MDHEN and SYDVKM. Taken from cysteine to valine, the CDR3 has 13 residues. Only the CDR3 DNA stays, 39 bases, in frame from base 1. TCRdb names Illumina NovaSeq 6000 as the instrument used. TCRalpha and TCRbeta cDNA libraries were built by 5'RACE with constant-segment primers, adding sample barcodes and unique molecular identifiers. Trizol reagent was used to extract RNA from every sample. Library amplification was performed in two PCR steps, and a second sample barcode and Illumina TruSeq adapters were introduced in the second step. Sequencing of the libraries was done on an Illumina NovaSeq, producing 2 x 150 bp paired-end reads. On the study's bioinformatics: Demultiplexing of reads and collapsing into UMI-guided consensus sequences were performed with migec v1.2.7. Using mixcr v2.1.11, UMI consensuses were aligned to TRA and TRB V and J templates and then assembled into clonotypes. Expanded or contracted clonotypes were those called significant by both edgeR and NoisET, with noise models trained on biological replicates. edgeR calls used a false discovery rate-adjusted p below 0.01 and a log2 fold-change threshold of 1. PCA with hierarchical clustering of max-normalized trajectories of the 1000 most abundant clonotypes was used as exploratory dynamics analysis. The CD4 or CD8 phenotype of responding clones was assigned using the separately sequenced CD4+ and CD8+ repertoires. Through fastp at Q25 and MiXCR, TCRdb rebuilt clones from the public reads, retaining in-frame beta chains. Each entry is one CDR3 protein sequence, shown with its most common DNA and genes. The V and J calls shown here were made by TCRdb, not taken from the authors' results. The sample table lists under 300,000 distinct CDR3 sequences, roughly 8% of them with a count of one. The ten largest clonotypes hold roughly 22% of the sample.

The V gene is TRBV28 and the J gene is TRBJ2-7; 10 bases in the middle match TRBD1. Sequenced: PBMCs or a T cell subset sorted from them (not recorded which). The TCR was taken from a young man who had mild COVID-19 (a few samples of this study predate the infection). The sample titles of this study are shuffled in the database, so cell type and time point are left out; the donor was told from shared clones. The encoded CDR3 is CASSWTGGYEQYV. The sequenced DNA is TGTGCCAGCAGTTGGACAGGGGGCTACGAGCAGTACGTC.